The entry below describes one TCR beta chain. The data were obtained in a study of shared clonotypes between healthy human individuals. V dropped 4 bases and J dropped 7; count of bases not matched to a gene: 6. The length of the CDR3 is 14 residues. The V gene's germline CDR1 is SGHVS and CDR2 FNYEAQ. Clones were sequenced by immunoSEQ multiplex PCR, and TCRdb holds only the in-frame ones, with some missing. Here the sample spans just under 350,000 clones, more than 60% being singletons. The TCR was taken from a man under 40 in good health. The chain links TRBV7-6 to TRBJ2-1; 8 positions agree with TRBD1. Sequencing was done on a sample of memory CD4+ T cells sorted from blood. The subset: CD45RA-negative fraction. DNA of the CDR3: TGTGCCAGCAGCTCGCAGACAGGGGTGAATGAGCAGTTCTTC. It codes for CASSSQTGVNEQFF.